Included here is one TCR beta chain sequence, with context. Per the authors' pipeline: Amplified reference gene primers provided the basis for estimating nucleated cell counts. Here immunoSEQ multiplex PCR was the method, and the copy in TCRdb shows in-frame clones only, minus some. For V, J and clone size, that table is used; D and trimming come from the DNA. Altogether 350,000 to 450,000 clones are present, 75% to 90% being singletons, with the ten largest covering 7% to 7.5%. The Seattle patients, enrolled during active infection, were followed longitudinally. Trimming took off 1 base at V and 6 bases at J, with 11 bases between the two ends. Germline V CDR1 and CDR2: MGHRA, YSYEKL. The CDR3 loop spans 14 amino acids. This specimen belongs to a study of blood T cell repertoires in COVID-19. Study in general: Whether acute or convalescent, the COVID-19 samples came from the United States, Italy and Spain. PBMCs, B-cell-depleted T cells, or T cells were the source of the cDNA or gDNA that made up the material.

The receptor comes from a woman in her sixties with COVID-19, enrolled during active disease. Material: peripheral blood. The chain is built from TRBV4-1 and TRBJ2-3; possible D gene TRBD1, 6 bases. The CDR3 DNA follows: TGCGCCAGCAGCCAAGGTAACAGGGAGGATACGCAGTATTTT. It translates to CASSQGNREDTQYF.